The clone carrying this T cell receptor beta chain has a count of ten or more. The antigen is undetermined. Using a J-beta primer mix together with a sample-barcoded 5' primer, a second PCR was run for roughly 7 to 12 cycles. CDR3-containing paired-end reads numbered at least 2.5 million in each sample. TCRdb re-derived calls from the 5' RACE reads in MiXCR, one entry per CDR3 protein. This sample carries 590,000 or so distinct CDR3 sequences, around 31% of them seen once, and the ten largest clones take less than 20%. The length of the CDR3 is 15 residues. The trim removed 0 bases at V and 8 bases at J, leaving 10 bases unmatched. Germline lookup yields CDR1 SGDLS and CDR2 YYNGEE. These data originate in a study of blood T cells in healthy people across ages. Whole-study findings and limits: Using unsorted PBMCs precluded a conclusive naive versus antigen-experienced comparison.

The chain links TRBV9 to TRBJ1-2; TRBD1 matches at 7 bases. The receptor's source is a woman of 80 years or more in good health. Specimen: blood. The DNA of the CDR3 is TGTGCCAGCAGCGTAGGCATGGGACAGTTCGGCGGCTACACCTTC. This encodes CASSVGMGQFGGYTF.